This TCR beta chain appears in the sequencing data of a study of siplizumab effects on memory and regulatory T cells. Using immunoSEQ multiplex PCR, the repertoire was profiled, and TCRdb retains in-frame clones only, with some absent. The table shows some 62,000 clones, with 70% to 80% occurring only once. There are 13 residues in the CDR3. With 2 bases removed from V and 4 bases from J, the gap between germline ends came to 7 bases. Germline V gene lookup returns CDR1 SGHTA and CDR2 FQGTGA. What was sequenced was memory CD4+ T cells sorted from blood. The V call is TRBV7-3, the J call TRBJ2-3; D call uncertain. This TCR was sampled from a human donor in good health. The CDR3 protein is CASSLRPSDTQYF. For the CDR3, the DNA is TGTGCCAGCAGCTTACGCCCTTCAGATACGCAGTATTTT.